A single sample is the source of the 27 T cell receptor beta chains below, sequenced in a study of T-cell reconstitution after alpha-beta-depleted transplantation in children. The TCRbeta library was prepared with unique molecular identifiers. One entry per CDR3 protein, called by TCRdb with MiXCR from the PCR reads. The table includes around 700,000 distinct CDR3 sequences, approximately 14% detected once. The source was PBMCs, collected before TCRalphabeta/CD19-depleted stem cell transplant. The receptors here all came from a girl under 10 years old with congenital amegakaryocytic thrombocytopenia, due to receive a stem cell transplant.

This clonotype was observed many times. V usage is TRBV5-1 and J usage is TRBJ2-5; possibly TRBD1 for D (5 bases). V lost 0 bases to trimming and J lost 5 bases, with 8 bases between them. This CDR3 comprises 13 residues. The germline CDR1 and CDR2 sequences are SGHRS and YFSETQ. The CDR3 DNA sequence: TGCGCCAGCAGCTTGGCAGGGTCCGAGACCCAGTACTTC. Protein: CASSLAGSETQYF.

Comment on this clonotype: This may come from a read error, since a much larger clone is one base off. This sequence joins TRBV12-3 or TRBV12-4 and TRBJ2-3; D may be TRBD1 (5 bases). The CDR3 has 11 residues. The CDR3 is CDSSQRGTQYF. DNA of the CDR3: TGTGACAGCAGTCAAAGGGGTACGCAGTATTTT.

Many counts were recorded for this clonotype. This sequence joins TRBV29-1 and TRBJ2-7, with TRBD1 matching over 8 bases. The CDR3 spans 13 residues. Germline CDR1 is SQVTM and CDR2 is ANQGSEA. V lost 4 bases, J lost 5 bases, and 7 bases stayed unmatched. The CDR3, as DNA: TGCAGCGTTGTCGAGACAGGGGAGGACGAGCAGTACTTC. Amino acid sequence: CSVVETGEDEQYF.

This clonotype appeared a few times. This chain connects TRBV20-1 to TRBJ2-1; D possibly corresponds to TRBD2 (6 bases). Germline V lookup: CDR1 DFQATT, CDR2 SNEGSKA (reference sequence). This CDR3 is built from 14 residues. Trimming removed 6 bases at V and 1 base at J, with 13 bases between. CDR3 loop: CSAPRDLSYNEQFF. The CDR3 DNA reads TGCAGTGCACCCCGGGACTTATCCTACAATGAGCAGTTCTTC.

This clonotype has more than one count but fewer than ten. V is TRBV20-1 and J is TRBJ2-4; D call uncertain. Trimming left V 4 bases short and J 0 bases short, with 19 bases between. CDR3 length equals 17 residues. Germline V gene data show CDR1 as DFQATT and CDR2 as SNEGSKA (reference sequence). CDR3 nucleotide sequence: TGCAGTGCTATAGCTAAGGACCGTGTACTAGCCAAAAACATTCAGTACTTC. This encodes CSAIAKDRVLAKNIQYF.

This clonotype was seen many times. The J gene is TRBJ2-3, the V gene TRBV7-9, with 7 positions matching TRBD2. Looked up from germline, CDR1 is SEHNR and CDR2 is FQNEAQ (reference sequence). The CDR3 length is 13 residues. The J segment lost 6 bases and the V segment lost 2 bases, leaving 2 bases of the junction unmatched. CDR3 in amino acids: CASSLSGDDTQYF. As DNA, the CDR3 is TGTGCCAGCAGCTTAAGCGGGGATGATACGCAGTATTTT.

This clonotype was detected ten times or more. The V and J genes are TRBV7-9 and TRBJ2-1; TRBD2 is a possible D gene (5 bases). This CDR3 region has 14 residues. The V and J ends lost 5 bases and 4 bases respectively, with 12 bases between them. Germline V gene sequence: CDR1 SEHNR, CDR2 FQNEAQ (reference sequence). The CDR3 loop is CASSIRSGYNEQFF. The CDR3 region has the DNA TGTGCCAGCAGCATCAGGTCGGGATACAATGAGCAGTTCTTC.

This clonotype was counted many times. The chain is built from TRBV18 and TRBJ2-7; TRBD2 is a possible D gene (6 bases). This CDR3 region has 15 residues. Germline V CDR1 and CDR2: KGHSH, LQKENI. The V end lost 4 bases, the J end lost 3 bases, and 16 bases lay between the germline ends. CDR3 protein: CASSLVADLDYEQYF. The DNA of the CDR3 is TGTGCCAGCTCACTGGTAGCGGATCTGGACTACGAGCAGTACTTC. Using reference TRBV18 and TRBJ2-7 for the parts outside the CDR3, the full variable domain is NAGVMQNPRHLVRRRGQEARLRCSPMKGHSHVYWYRQLPEEGLKFMVYLQKENIIDESGMPKERFSAEFPKEGPSILRIQQVVRGDSAAYFCASSLVADLDYEQYFGPGTRLTVT.

This clonotype was counted once. This chain links TRBV19 with TRBJ1-1; no clear D gene. CDR3 size: 14 residues. Germline V gene lookup returns CDR1 LNHDA and CDR2 SQIVND (reference sequence). Trimming removed 3 bases from V and 0 bases from J, with 8 bases in between. The CDR3 coding sequence is TGTGCCAGTAGTATGGCGGTAATGAACACTGAAGCTTTCTTT. It specifies CASSMAVMNTEAFF.

This clonotype has just a few counts. The gene calls are TRBV20-1 and TRBJ2-1, with 13 bases fitting TRBD2. V trimming: 3 bases; J trimming: 2 bases; junction bases outside the gene matches: 7. CDR1 and CDR2 (germline): DFQATT, SNEGSKA (reference sequence). The CDR3 totals 17 residues. The CDR3 DNA follows: TGCAGTGCTAGCGGGCCAGGACTAGCGGGAGCCTACAATGAGCAGTTCTTC. It yields the protein CSASGPGLAGAYNEQFF.

With respect to this clonotype: This clone may be a read error of a much larger clone one base away. V and J are TRBV29-1 and TRBJ1-5; tentatively, D is TRBD1 (5 bases). Trimming took off 5 bases at V and 1 base at J, with 15 bases between the two ends. The germline gives CDR1 SQVTM, CDR2 ANQGSEA. This CDR3 contains 15 residues. The CDR3 nucleotides are TGCAGCGTTTCGGAACCGGGGGGAAGCAATCAGCCCCAGCATTTT. Translated: CSVSEPGGSNQPQHF.

This rearrangement joins TRBV7-7 to TRBJ2-2; TRBD2 aligns across 9 bases. J gave up 5 bases and V 5 bases, and 9 bases lay outside the gene matches. The germline V gene encodes CDR1 SSHAT and CDR2 FNYEAQ (reference sequence). The CDR3 consists of 16 residues. The CDR3 nucleotides are TGTGCCAGCAGCCCTCGTCTAGCGGGATATACCGGGGAGCTGTTTTTT. Translation gives CASSPRLAGYTGELFF. Together with reference TRBV7-7 and TRBJ2-2, the CDR3 gives the full variable domain: GAGVSQSPRYKVTKRGQDVTLRCDPISSHATLYWYQQALGQGPEFLTYFNYEAQPDKSGLPSDRFSAERPEGSISTLTIQRTEQRDSAMYRCASSPRLAGYTGELFFGEGSRLTVL.

A word on this clonotype: A clone one base away is much larger, so this may be a read error. The rearrangement links TRBV5-1 to TRBJ2-1; the D is unclear. V lost 0 bases to trimming and J lost 2 bases, with 12 bases between them. This CDR3 has 16 amino acids. CDR1 is SGHRS, CDR2 YFSETQ, per germline. The CDR3 DNA reads as TGCGCCAGCAGCTTGGATAATCATTTCGCCTACAATGAGCAGTTCTTC. Protein: CASSLDNHFAYNEQFF.

This clonotype was observed at least ten times. The genes are TRBV6-1 and TRBJ2-3; 9 bases line up with TRBD1. CDR1 and CDR2 from the germline V gene are MNHNS and SASEGT. The CDR3 consists of 15 residues. V lost 7 bases, J lost 2 bases, and 7 bases stayed unmatched. For the CDR3, the DNA is TGTGCCAGCAAACTCGGGACAGGGTACACAGATACGCAGTATTTT. It specifies CASKLGTGYTDTQYF.

In this sample, this clonotype turned up many times. The chain employs TRBV5-1 and TRBJ2-3; D is possibly TRBD2 (5 bases). The CDR3 contains 15 residues. V shed 0 bases and J shed 2 bases, with 10 bases lying between them. From germline, CDR1 is SGHRS and CDR2 YFSETQ. In DNA form, the CDR3 reads TGCGCCAGCAGCTTGGGAGGGCATGACACAGATACGCAGTATTTT. Residues: CASSLGGHDTDTQYF.

About this clonotype itself: Lacking the conserved final phenylalanine or tryptophan, this CDR3 likely reflects a read error. This chain joins TRBV12-5 and TRBJ2-3; D not certain. Germline lookup yields CDR1 LGHNT and CDR2 FRNRAP. The CDR3 runs 16 residues. Trimming left V 1 base short and J 2 bases short, with 13 bases between. The CDR3 protein is CASGLGQQSPTDTQYL. CDR3 DNA sequence: TGTGCTAGTGGTTTGGGCCAACAGAGTCCCACAGATACGCAGTATCTT.

The chain is built from TRBV12-3 or TRBV12-4 and TRBJ2-5, with a weak D call TRBD2 (6 bases). The V end was cut by 5 bases, the J end by 5 bases, with 21 bases between. This CDR3 has 16 amino acids. In DNA, the CDR3 is TGTGCCAGCAGTCCGGCAGGAGTCGGGAGAAAGGAGACCCAGTACTTC. This sequence encodes CASSPAGVGRKETQYF.

This clonotype was recorded at least ten times. The chain employs TRBV5-1 and TRBJ2-3; D gene ambiguous. Trimming took 0 bases from V and 3 from J, leaving 8 bases between them. This CDR3 spans 14 amino acids. Germline V gives CDR1 SGHRS, CDR2 YFSETQ. CDR3 nucleotides: TGCGCCAGCAGCTTGGCTGTTTTTACAGATACGCAGTATTTT. It yields the protein CASSLAVFTDTQYF.

The chain links TRBV5-1 to TRBJ2-7; TRBD2 agrees at 7 bases. The CDR3 totals 16 residues. Trimming removed 7 bases from V and 5 bases from J; junction bases left unmatched: 18. The germline V gene has CDR1 SGHRS and CDR2 YFSETQ. CDR3 nucleotides: TGCGCCAGCGCCCAGCGGGGAACAGGCAATTGGAACGAGCAGTACTTC. This codes for CASAQRGTGNWNEQYF.

This clonotype was counted at least ten times. The V and J genes are TRBV5-1 and TRBJ2-1; 7 nucleotides match TRBD1. CDR3 size: 15 residues. The germline CDR1 and CDR2 sequences are SGHRS and YFSETQ. V lost 3 bases to trimming and J lost 8 bases; unmatched junction nucleotides: 11. This CDR3 is CASSYFGTAIDEQFF. DNA of the CDR3: TGCGCCAGCAGCTATTTTGGGACAGCGATAGATGAGCAGTTCTTC.

In its sample, this clonotype was seen many times. Here the CDR3 DNA reads TGTGCCAGCAGTTTAGTCTTCAGGGAGACCCAGTACTTC. It translates to CASSLVFRETQYF. This chain joins TRBV12-3 or TRBV12-4 and TRBJ2-5; no clear D. The CDR3 spans 13 residues. Trimming took 1 base from V and 5 from J, leaving 8 bases between them.

This clonotype occurred many times. This chain uses TRBV20-1 with TRBJ2-2, with 9 bases aligning to TRBD1. CDR1 DFQATT and CDR2 SNEGSKA come from the germline V gene (reference sequence). The CDR3 runs to 15 residues. With V trimmed by 5 bases and J by 5 bases, 9 bases remained unmatched. The DNA of the CDR3 is TGCAGTGCTGGGACAGGGTTTAGACGGACCGGGGAGCTGTTTTTT. Translated: CSAGTGFRRTGELFF.

This clonotype occurred many times. The chain uses TRBV27 and TRBJ1-2, with unresolved D. Trimming left V 4 bases short and J 0 bases short, with 6 bases between. CDR3 length: 13 residues. Germline V gene sequence: CDR1 MNHEY, CDR2 SMNVEV (reference sequence). CDR3 nucleotide sequence: TGTGCCAGCAGTTCCAATACTAACTATGGCTACACCTTC. Its protein product is CASSSNTNYGYTF.

This clonotype has just a few counts. The rearrangement joins TRBV6-1 to TRBJ2-3, with TRBD2 matching 11 bases. The CDR3 is 13 residues long. With V trimmed by 9 bases and J by 4 bases, 3 bases remained unmatched. In germline, CDR1 is MNHNS, CDR2 SASEGT. The DNA of the CDR3 is TGTGCCAGTAGCGGGAGGGCCCCAGATACGCAGTATTTT. It encodes CASSGRAPDTQYF.

V and J are TRBV4-1 and TRBJ2-7; TRBD2 might be the D (6 bases). The V end lost 3 bases, the J end lost 6 bases, and 15 bases lay between the germline ends. The germline V gene has CDR1 MGHRA and CDR2 YSYEKL. The CDR3 runs 14 residues. The CDR3 sequence is CASSHPGEVTEQYF. As DNA, the CDR3 is TGCGCCAGCAGCCACCCCGGGGAGGTCACCGAGCAGTACTTC.

This clonotype was observed a handful of times. The chain carries TRBV11-1 and TRBJ1-6, with a weak D call TRBD1 (6 bases). CDR1 and CDR2 from the germline V gene are SGHAT and FQDESV (reference sequence). The CDR3 is 18 residues long. Trimming stripped 4 bases from V and 6 bases from J, with 22 bases between. CDR3: CASSSAEGRGRGNSPLHF. As DNA, the CDR3 is TGTGCCAGCAGCTCTGCGGAGGGCAGGGGTCGGGGTAATTCACCCCTCCACTTT.

A word on this clonotype: A much larger clone differs from this one at a single base, so this may be a read error. V and J are TRBV7-3 and TRBJ2-1, with a weak D call TRBD2 (5 bases). V dropped 5 bases and J dropped 3 bases, with 17 bases sitting between them. CDR3 length: 16 residues. Looked up from germline, CDR1 is SGHTA and CDR2 is FQGTGA. The CDR3 DNA is TGTGCCAGCAGCCCCCACGCCAGGACTCTCTACAATGAGCAGTTCTTC. This gives the protein CASSPHARTLYNEQFF.